This TCR beta chain appears in the sequencing data of a study of blood T cell repertoires in COVID-19. Authors' methods: Reference gene primers were amplified, and this amplification served to estimate nucleated cell counts. This table comes from immunoSEQ multiplex PCR, and its TCRdb copy is limited to in-frame clones, with some not included. The V and J calls and clone size come from that table; D and trimming were worked out from the DNA. The repertoire includes fewer than 350,000 clones, around 85% of them detected once, and roughly 12% sits in the top ten. The sample consisted of peripheral blood. This TCR was recovered from a woman in her 30s with COVID-19, enrolled during active disease.

The CDR3 region is CASNPNFQETQYF. The CDR3 nucleotides are TGTGCCAGCAACCCCAACTTCCAAGAGACCCAGTACTTC. The chain is built from TRBV5-8 and TRBJ2-5; D gene unclear. Germline V gene data show CDR1 as SGHTS and CDR2 as YDEGEE. Trimming cost V 6 bases and J 1 base, with 10 bases left between them. The length of the CDR3 is 13 residues.